The entry below gives a single T cell receptor beta chain sequence along with its context. Antigen unknown. Clones were sequenced by immunoSEQ multiplex PCR, and TCRdb holds only the in-frame ones, with some missing. The table has 600,000 or so clones, 90% to 95% seen once. This specimen belongs to a study of shared clonotypes between healthy human individuals. Findings and caveats of the study: The study generally estimated greater richness for naive than memory subsets.

As defined, naive CD8 cells were CD45RO-negative and positively selected for CCR7, with terminally differentiated effector memory CD45RA+ cells excluded. The CDR3 is 14 residues long. The germline V gene has CDR1 SGHAT and CDR2 FQNNGV. V lost 5 bases, J lost 2 bases, and 6 bases stayed unmatched. Sequencing was carried out using naive CD8+ T cells sorted from blood. The TCR sequence derives from a woman aged 30 to 39 in good health. The chain combines TRBV11-2 with TRBJ2-7, with 7 bases lining up with TRBD1. CDR3 coding DNA: TGTGCCAGCAGCCCCGGGACAGTAACCTACGAGCAGTACTTC. Protein: CASSPGTVTYEQYF.